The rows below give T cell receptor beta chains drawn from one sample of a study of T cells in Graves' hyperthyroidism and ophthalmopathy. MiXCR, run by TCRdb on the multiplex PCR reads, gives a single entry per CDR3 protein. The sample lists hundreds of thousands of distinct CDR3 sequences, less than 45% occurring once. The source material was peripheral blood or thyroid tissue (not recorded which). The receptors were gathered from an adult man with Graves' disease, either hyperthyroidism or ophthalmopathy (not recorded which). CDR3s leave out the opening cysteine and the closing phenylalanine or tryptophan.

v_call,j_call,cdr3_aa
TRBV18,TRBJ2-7,ASSPGTANYEQY
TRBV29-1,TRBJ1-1,SVSRGQNTEAF
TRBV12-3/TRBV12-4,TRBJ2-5,ASSQLRGTQY
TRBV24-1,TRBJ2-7,ASTSIPGSYEQY
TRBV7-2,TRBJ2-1,ASSRRRGYNEQF
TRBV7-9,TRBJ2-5,ASSMTGGRGGETQY
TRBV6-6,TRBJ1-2,ASSINEANYGYT
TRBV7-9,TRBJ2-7,ASSQVGTSDYEQY
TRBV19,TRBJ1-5,ASSQQVSNQPQH
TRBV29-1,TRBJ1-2,SVEDTGRDGYT
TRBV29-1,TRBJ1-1,SGTGLSNTEAF
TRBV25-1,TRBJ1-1,AWDRRQGTEAF
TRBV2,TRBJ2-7,ASGDSLYEQY
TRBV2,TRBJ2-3,ASSLVQTSTDTQY
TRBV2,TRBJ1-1,ASRGDSPEAF
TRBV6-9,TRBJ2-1,ASSNSSGGYEQF
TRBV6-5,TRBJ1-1,ASSLRAEGTEAF
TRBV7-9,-,ASSPPLENEQF
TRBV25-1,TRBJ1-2,ACSGGLGYGYT
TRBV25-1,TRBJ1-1,ASSDGTGGAGTEAF
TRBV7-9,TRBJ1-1,ASSLALGISEAF
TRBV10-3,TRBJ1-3,AISELTGEGVDRNTIY
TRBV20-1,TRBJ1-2,SARDQGPQDYGYT
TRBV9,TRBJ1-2,ASSTATGAEYGYT
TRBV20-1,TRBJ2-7,SAAGGSSGKLNEQY
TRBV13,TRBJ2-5,ASSVVGTSGSGRETQY
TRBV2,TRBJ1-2,ASRKDRDNYGYT
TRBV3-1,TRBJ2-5,ASSQDASGGWETQY
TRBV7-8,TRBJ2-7,ASRAPGEQY
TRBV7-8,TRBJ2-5,ASSPTYQETQY
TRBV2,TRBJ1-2,ASTGAGGYT
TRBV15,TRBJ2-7,ATRLDYSTYEQY
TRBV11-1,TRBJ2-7,ASSFPTNPGLAGEASYEQY
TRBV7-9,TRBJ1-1,ASSLDRVTTEAF
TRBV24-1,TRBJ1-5,ATSDSSGEYQPQH
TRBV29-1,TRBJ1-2,SVDPTGTGDT
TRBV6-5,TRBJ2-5,ASSYSGEAAETQY
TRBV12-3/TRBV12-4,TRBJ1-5,ASSLATGTFYSNQPQH
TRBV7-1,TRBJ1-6,ASSSETTANSPLH
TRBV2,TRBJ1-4,ASRKGAATNEKLF
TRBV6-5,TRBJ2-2,ASQVDANTGELF
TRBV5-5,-,ASSRRGGTNEQF
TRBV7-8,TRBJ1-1,ASSYVSGDSEAF
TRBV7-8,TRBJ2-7,ASSLERTGGGEQY
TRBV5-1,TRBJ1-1,ASSAIQGNTEAF
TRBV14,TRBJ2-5,ASSQDRQLEETQY
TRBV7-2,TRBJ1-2,ASTPDGTYGYT
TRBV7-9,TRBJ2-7,ASSPGPTLYEQY
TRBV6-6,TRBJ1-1,ASSYPTGGFAEAF
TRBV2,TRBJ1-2,ASSEGRYGYT
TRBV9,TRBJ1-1,ASSGYRGTEAF
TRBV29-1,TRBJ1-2,SVLSVARLTGGYT
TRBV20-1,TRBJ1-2,SSLDPGRRFSNYGYT
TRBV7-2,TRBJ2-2,ASSLYIAGAGTGELF
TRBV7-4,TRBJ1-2,ASSQPGQGVNYGYT
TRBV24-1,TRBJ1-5,ATSGWEGQPQH